This TCR beta chain appears in the sequencing data of a study of OX40 agonist ivuxolimab in advanced cancers. Study-level findings and limits: Partial responders receiving 0.1-3.0 mg/kg showed among the lowest clonal expansion. Specificity for antigen went undetermined in the expanded peripheral T cells.

The germline V and J ends were trimmed by 1 base and 1 base, with 10 bases remaining between them. CDR3 length equals 15 residues. CDR1 LNHNV and CDR2 YYDKDF come from the germline V gene (reference sequence). As for this clone: Antigen: not known.

The method was immunoSEQ multiplex PCR; TCRdb's version includes in-frame clones alone and lacks a portion of them. This repertoire shows around 53,000 clones, roughly 92% found once; its top ten account for more than 15%. The chain is built from TRBV15 and TRBJ1-1; D is undetermined. This sequence was found in an adult with an advanced solid tumor such as melanoma, head and neck, liver or kidney cancer. Specimen: CD4+ or CD8+ T cells sorted from blood, collected in a trial of the OX40 agonist ivuxolimab. The CDR3 region is CATSRGKVGNTEAFF. The CDR3, as DNA: TGTGCCACCAGCAGAGGAAAGGTCGGGAACACTGAAGCTTTCTTT.